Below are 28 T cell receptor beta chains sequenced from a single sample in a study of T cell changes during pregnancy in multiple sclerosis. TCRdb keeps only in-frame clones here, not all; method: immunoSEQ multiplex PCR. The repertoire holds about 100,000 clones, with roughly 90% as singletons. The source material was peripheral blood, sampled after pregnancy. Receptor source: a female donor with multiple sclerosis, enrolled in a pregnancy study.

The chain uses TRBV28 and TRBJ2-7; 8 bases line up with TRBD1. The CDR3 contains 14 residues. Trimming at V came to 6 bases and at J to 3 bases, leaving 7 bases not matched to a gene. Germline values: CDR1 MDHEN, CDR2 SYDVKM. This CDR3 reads CASRGTGRVYEQYF. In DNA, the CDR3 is TGTGCCAGCAGAGGGACAGGCCGGGTCTACGAGCAGTACTTC.

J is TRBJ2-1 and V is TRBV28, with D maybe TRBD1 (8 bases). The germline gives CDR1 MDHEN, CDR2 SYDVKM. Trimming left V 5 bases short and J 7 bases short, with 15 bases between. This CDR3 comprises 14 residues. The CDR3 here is CASSRNRGGNEQFF. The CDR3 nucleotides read TGTGCCAGCAGTCGCAACAGGGGGGGGAATGAGCAGTTCTTC.

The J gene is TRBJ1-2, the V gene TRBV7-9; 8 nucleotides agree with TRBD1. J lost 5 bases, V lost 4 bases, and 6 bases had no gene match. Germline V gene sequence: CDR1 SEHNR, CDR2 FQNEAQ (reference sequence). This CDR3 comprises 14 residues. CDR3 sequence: CASSSQNRGYGYTF. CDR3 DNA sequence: TGTGCCAGCAGCTCCCAAAACAGGGGGTATGGCTACACCTTC.

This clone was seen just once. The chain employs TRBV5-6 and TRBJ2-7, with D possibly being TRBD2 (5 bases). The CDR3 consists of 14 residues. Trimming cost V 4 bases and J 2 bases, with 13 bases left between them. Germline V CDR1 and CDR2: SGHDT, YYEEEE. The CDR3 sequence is CASSPSGEPYEQYF. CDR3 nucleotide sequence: TGTGCCAGCAGCCCTTCCGGGGAGCCCTACGAGCAGTACTTC.

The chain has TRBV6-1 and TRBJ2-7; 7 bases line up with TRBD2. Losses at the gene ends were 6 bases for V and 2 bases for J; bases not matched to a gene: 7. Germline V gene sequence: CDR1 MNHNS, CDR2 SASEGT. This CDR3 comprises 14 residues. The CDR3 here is CASSGLVPPYEQYF. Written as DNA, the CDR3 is TGTGCCAGCAGCGGACTAGTCCCTCCCTACGAGCAGTACTTC.

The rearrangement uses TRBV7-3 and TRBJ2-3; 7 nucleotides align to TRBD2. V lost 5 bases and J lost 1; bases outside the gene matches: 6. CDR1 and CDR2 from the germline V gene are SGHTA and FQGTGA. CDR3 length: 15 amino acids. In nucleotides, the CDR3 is TGTGCCAGCAGCCAGCGGGGTGTGGGCACAGATACGCAGTATTTT. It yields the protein CASSQRGVGTDTQYF.

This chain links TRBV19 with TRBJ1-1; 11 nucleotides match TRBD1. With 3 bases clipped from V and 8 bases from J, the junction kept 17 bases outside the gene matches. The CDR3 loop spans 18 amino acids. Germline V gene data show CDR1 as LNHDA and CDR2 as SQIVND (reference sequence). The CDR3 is CASSILREDGTGGMEAFF. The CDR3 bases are TGTGCCAGTAGTATTTTGAGGGAGGACGGGACAGGGGGTATGGAAGCTTTCTTT.

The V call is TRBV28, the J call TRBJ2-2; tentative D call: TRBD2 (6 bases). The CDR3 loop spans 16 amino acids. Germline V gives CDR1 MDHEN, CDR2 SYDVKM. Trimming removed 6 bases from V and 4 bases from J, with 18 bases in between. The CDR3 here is CASRRPIGGSTGELFF. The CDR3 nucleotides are TGTGCCAGCAGACGCCCCATTGGAGGGAGCACCGGGGAGCTGTTTTTT.

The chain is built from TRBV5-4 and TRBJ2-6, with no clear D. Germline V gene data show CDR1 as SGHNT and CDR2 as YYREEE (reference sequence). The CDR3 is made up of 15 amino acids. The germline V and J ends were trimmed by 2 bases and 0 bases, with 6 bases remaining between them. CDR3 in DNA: TGTGCCAGCAGCTTCCGGAGCTCTGGGGCCAACGTCCTGACTTTC. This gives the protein CASSFRSSGANVLTF.

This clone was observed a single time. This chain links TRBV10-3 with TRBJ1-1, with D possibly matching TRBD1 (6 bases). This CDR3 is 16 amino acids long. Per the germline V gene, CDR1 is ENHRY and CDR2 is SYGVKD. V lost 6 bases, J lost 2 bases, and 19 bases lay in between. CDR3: CAIREVGGRSNTEAFF. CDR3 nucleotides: TGTGCCATCAGGGAAGTGGGGGGGCGGTCAAACACTGAAGCTTTCTTT.

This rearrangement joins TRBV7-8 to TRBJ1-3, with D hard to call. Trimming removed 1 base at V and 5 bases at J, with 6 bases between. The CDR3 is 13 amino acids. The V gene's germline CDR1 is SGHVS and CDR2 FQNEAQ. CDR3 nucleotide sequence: TGTGCCAGCAGCTTAGACATAAGAAACACCATATATTTT. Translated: CASSLDIRNTIYF.

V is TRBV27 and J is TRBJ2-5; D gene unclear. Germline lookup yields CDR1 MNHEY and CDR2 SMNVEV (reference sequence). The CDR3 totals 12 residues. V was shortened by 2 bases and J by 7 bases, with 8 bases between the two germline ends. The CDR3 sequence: CASSLPTGTQYF. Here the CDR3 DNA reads TGTGCCAGCAGTTTACCGACGGGGACCCAGTACTTC.

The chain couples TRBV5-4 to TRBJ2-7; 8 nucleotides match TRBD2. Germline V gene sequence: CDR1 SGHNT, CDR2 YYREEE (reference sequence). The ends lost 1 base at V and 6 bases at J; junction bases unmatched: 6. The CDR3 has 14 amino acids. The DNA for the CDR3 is TGTGCCAGCAGCTTGAACCGGGAGGGGGGCGAGCAGTACTTC. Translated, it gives CASSLNREGGEQYF.

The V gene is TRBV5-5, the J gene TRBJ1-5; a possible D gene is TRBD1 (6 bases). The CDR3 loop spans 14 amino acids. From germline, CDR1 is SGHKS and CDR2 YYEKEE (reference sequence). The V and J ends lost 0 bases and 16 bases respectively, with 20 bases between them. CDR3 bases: TGTGCCAGCAGCTTGGATCCCCGGGACATCATAGGCCATTTT. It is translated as CASSLDPRDIIGHF.

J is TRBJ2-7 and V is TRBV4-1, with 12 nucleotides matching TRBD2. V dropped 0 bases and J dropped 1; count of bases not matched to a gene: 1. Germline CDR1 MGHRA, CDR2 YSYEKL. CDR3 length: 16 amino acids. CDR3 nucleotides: TGCGCCAGCAGCCAAGAGACTAGCGGGAGATCCTACGAGCAGTACTTC. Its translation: CASSQETSGRSYEQYF.

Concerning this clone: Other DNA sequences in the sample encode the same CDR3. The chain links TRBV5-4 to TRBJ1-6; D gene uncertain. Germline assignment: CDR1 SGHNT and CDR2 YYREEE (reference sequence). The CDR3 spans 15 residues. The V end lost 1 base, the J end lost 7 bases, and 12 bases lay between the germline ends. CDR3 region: CASSLSGGLNSPLHF. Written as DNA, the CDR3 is TGTGCCAGCAGCTTGTCGGGAGGCCTGAATTCACCCCTCCACTTT.

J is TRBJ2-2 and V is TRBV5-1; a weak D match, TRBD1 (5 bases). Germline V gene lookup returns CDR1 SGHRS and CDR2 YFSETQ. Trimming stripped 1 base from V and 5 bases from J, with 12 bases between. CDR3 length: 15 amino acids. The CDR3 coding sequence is TGCGCCAGCAGCTTGAGGGGCGCGGTGACCGGGGAGCTGTTTTTT. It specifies CASSLRGAVTGELFF. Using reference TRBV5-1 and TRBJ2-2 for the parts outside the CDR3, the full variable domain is KAGVTQTPRYLIKTRGQQVTLSCSPISGHRSVSWYQQTPGQGLQFLFEYFSETQRNKGNFPGRFSGRQFSNSRSEMNVSTLELGDSALYLCASSLRGAVTGELFFGEGSRLTVL.

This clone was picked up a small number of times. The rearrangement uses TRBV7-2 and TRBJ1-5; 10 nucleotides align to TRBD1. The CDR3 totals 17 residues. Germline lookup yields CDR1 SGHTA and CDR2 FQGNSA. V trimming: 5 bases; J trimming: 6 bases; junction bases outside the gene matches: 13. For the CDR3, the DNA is TGTGCCAGCAGCCGCACCGGGACAGGGGCCGGAGGTCAGCCCCAGCATTTT. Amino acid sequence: CASSRTGTGAGGQPQHF. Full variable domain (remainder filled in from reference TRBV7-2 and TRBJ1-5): GAGVSQSPSNKVTEKGKDVELRCDPISGHTALYWYRQSLGQGLEFLIYFQGNSAPDKSGLPSDRFSAERTGGSVSTLTIQRTQQEDSAVYLCASSRTGTGAGGQPQHFGDGTRLSIL.

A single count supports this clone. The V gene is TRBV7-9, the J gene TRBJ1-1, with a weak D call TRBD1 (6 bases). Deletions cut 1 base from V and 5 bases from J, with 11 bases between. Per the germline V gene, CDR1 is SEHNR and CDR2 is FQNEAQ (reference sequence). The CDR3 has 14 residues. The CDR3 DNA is TGTGCCAGCAGCTTAGGAGGGGGGGCTACTGAAGCTTTCTTT. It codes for CASSLGGGATEAFF.

The CDR3 protein is CASSQSPEAFF. CDR3 sequence (DNA): TGTGCCAGCAGCCAATCTCCTGAAGCTTTCTTT. The chain recombines TRBV14 with TRBJ1-1; D call uncertain. CDR3 length: 11 residues. In germline, CDR1 is SGHDN, CDR2 FVKESK. V lost 2 bases, J lost 6 bases, and 4 bases lay in between.

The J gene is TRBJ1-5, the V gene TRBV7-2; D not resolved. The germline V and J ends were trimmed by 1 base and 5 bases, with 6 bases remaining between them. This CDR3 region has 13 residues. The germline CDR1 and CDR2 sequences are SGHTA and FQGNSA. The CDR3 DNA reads TGTGCCAGCAGCTTAGAGTGGCATCAGCCCCAGCATTTT. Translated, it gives CASSLEWHQPQHF.

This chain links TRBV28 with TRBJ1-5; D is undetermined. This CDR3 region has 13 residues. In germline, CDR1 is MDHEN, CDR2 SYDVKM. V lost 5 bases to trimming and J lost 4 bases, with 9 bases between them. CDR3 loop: CASSPPGNQPQHF. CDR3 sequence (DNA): TGTGCCAGCAGTCCGCCAGGAAATCAGCCCCAGCATTTT.

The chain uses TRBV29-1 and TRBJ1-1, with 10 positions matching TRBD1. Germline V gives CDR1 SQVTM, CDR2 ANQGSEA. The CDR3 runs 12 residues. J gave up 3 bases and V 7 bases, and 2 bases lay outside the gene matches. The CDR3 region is CSAGQGDTEAFF. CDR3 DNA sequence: TGCAGCGCAGGACAGGGGGACACTGAAGCTTTCTTT.

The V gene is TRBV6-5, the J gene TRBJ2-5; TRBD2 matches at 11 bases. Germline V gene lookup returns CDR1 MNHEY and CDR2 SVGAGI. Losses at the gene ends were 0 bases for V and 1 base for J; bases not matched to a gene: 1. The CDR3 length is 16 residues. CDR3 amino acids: CASSYSTSGVQETQYF. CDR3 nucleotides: TGTGCCAGCAGTTACTCGACTAGCGGGGTCCAAGAGACCCAGTACTTC.

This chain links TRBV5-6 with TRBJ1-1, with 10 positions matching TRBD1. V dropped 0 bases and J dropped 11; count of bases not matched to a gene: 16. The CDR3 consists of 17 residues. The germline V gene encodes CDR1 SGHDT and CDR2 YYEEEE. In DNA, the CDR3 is TGTGCCAGCAGCTTGGTGGGGGCAACCGGGACAGGGGTGCCTGCTTTCTTT. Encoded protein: CASSLVGATGTGVPAFF. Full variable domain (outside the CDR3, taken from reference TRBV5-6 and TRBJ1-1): DAGVTQSPTHLIKTRGQQVTLRCSPKSGHDTVSWYQQALGQGPQFIFQYYEEEERQRGNFPDRFSGHQFPNYSSELNVNALLLGDSALYLCASSLVGATGTGVPAFFGQGTRLTVV.

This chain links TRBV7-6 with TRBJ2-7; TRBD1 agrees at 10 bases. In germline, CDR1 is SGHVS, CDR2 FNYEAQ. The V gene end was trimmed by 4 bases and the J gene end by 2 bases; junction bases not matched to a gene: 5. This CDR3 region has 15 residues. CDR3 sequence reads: CASSYRDRGPYEQYF. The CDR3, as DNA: TGTGCCAGCAGCTACCGGGACAGGGGCCCCTACGAGCAGTACTTC.

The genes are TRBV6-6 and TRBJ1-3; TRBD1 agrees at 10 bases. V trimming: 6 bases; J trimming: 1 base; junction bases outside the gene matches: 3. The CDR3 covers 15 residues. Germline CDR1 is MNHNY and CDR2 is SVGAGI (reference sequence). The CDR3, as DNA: TGTGCCAGCAGCAGACAGGGGGCTTCTGGAAACACCATATATTTT. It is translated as CASSRQGASGNTIYF.

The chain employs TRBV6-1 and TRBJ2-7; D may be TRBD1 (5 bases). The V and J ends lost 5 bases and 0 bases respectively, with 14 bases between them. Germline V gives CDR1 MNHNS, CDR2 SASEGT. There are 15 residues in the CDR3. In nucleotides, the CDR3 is TGTGCCAGCAGTTGGGCAGGGCCAAGCTCCTACGAGCAGTACTTC. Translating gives CASSWAGPSSYEQYF.